This is a list of T cell receptor beta chains from one sample in a study of OX40 agonist ivuxolimab in advanced cancers. Measured with immunoSEQ multiplex PCR; TCRdb has only the in-frame clones, and not every one. This table holds some 71,000 clones, roughly 85% found once. The sequences come from CD4+ or CD8+ T cells sorted from blood, collected in a trial of the OX40 agonist ivuxolimab. The receptor source for this set is an adult with an advanced solid tumor such as melanoma, head and neck, liver or kidney cancer. Both conserved end residues are part of each CDR3. Each record gives: V gene, J gene, D gene, clone size, CDR3 DNA, CDR3 protein. The D gene is left open where the match is weak. Only some rows state a clone size, as once, few, many or a class for expanded clones.

TRBV4-2	TRBJ2-7	NA	NA	TGTGCCAGCAGCCTGGACCGCCAATCGGACGAGCAGTACTTC	CASSLDRQSDEQYF
TRBV6-1	TRBJ2-5	NA	NA	TGTGCCACCCAGGTAGGCAGGGGGGGAGAGACCCAGTACTTC	CATQVGRGGETQYF
TRBV29-1	TRBJ1-2	TRBD1	NA	TGCAGCGTCGACACCCCGACAGGGGAAGACTATGGCTACACCTTC	CSVDTPTGEDYGYTF
TRBV5-1	TRBJ1-1	NA	NA	TGCGCCAGCAGCGGCGCAGGCTTGAACACTGAAGCTTTCTTT	CASSGAGLNTEAFF
TRBV2	TRBJ2-5	TRBD1	NA	TGTGCCAGCAGGGCCCCGGGACAGGGGAAGGAGACCCAGTACTTC	CASRAPGQGKETQYF
TRBV5-1	TRBJ1-4	NA	NA	TGCGCCAGCAGCTTGTGGGCCGTGTCCCAGGGCATAAATGAAAAACTGTTTTTT	CASSLWAVSQGINEKLFF
TRBV7-8	TRBJ2-5	NA	NA	TGTGCCAGCAGCTTAGGGATTAACGCAGGAGACCTCCAAGAGACCCAGTACTTC	CASSLGINAGDLQETQYF
TRBV5-1	TRBJ1-4	NA	NA	TGCGCCAGCGGAGACGTCCTAAATGAAAAACTGTTTTTT	CASGDVLNEKLFF
TRBV2	TRBJ2-7	TRBD2	NA	TGTGCCAGCAGTGGACTAGCGGACGAGCAGTACTTC	CASSGLADEQYF
TRBV28	TRBJ1-5	NA	NA	TGTGCCAGCAGTTTACCCGGGTTTTTGGACCTTAAAAGCAATCAGCCCCAGCATTTT	CASSLPGFLDLKSNQPQHF
TRBV27	TRBJ2-1	NA	NA	TGTGCCAGCAGTTTACGAAGGTTGAATGAGCAGTTCTTC	CASSLRRLNEQFF
TRBV7-2	TRBJ2-1	NA	NA	TGTGCCAGCAGCTTATCCCAAGGTTCCTACAATGAGCAGTTCTTC	CASSLSQGSYNEQFF
TRBV4-1	TRBJ1-2	TRBD1	NA	TGCGCCAGCAGCCCGGGACAGGGGATCGCCTATGGCTACACCTTC	CASSPGQGIAYGYTF
TRBV9	TRBJ2-5	TRBD1	NA	TGTGCCAGCAGCGTAGGAACAGGGGTTCGGCAAGAGACCCAGTACTTC	CASSVGTGVRQETQYF
TRBV7-3	TRBJ2-2	TRBD1	NA	TGTGCCAGCAGCTTGGGACAGGGGGTCGGGGAGCTGTTTTTT	CASSLGQGVGELFF
TRBV6-5	TRBJ1-2	TRBD1	NA	TGTGCCAGCAGTTCCCGGACAGGAGGAGGCTACACCTTC	CASSSRTGGGYTF
TRBV7-2	TRBJ2-5	NA	NA	TGTGCCAGCAGCTTAGTGTGGTCACAAGAGACCCAGTACTTC	CASSLVWSQETQYF
TRBV28	TRBJ1-2	NA	NA	TGTGCCAGCAGTTCTCCGGGGCTCGAAGGGAACTATGGCTACACCTTC	CASSSPGLEGNYGYTF
TRBV6-1	TRBJ2-1	NA	NA	TGTGCCAGCAGTGTACAGGTTCTCAATGAGCAGTTCTTC	CASSVQVLNEQFF
TRBV9	TRBJ2-7	TRBD1	NA	TGTGCCAGCAGCGCCGGGACAGGGAAAACCTACGAGCAGTACTTC	CASSAGTGKTYEQYF
TRBV14	TRBJ1-2	NA	NA	TGTGCCAGCAGCCCCCACCTGGGGGGGGTTAACTATGGCTACACCTTC	CASSPHLGGVNYGYTF
TRBV11-2	TRBJ1-6	NA	NA	TGTGCCAGCAGCTTAGTCGGGGTTAATTCACCCCTCCACTTT	CASSLVGVNSPLHF
TRBV7-3	TRBJ2-5	TRBD1	NA	TGTGCCAGCAGCTCTCAGGGGGCTCAAGAGACCCAGTACTTC	CASSSQGAQETQYF
TRBV11-2	TRBJ2-2	NA	NA	TGTGCCAGCAGCCTTATTACCGGGGAGCTGTTTTTT	CASSLITGELFF
TRBV7-9	TRBJ2-4	TRBD1	NA	TGTGCCAGCAGCACCACGACAGGGCGGGAAAACATTCAGTACTTC	CASSTTTGRENIQYF
TRBV28	TRBJ1-2	NA	NA	TGTGCCAGCAGCCCCGCGCTAGGCGGGCAGCACTATGGCTACACCTTC	CASSPALGGQHYGYTF
TRBV11-2	TRBJ1-1	TRBD1	NA	TGTGCCAGCAGCCTTGGGACAGAGAACACTGAAGCTTTCTTT	CASSLGTENTEAFF
TRBV6-5	TRBJ1-4	NA	few	TGTGCCAGCAGTTACGGGGGGGCGGGTGAAAAACTGTTTTTT	CASSYGGAGEKLFF
TRBV7-3	TRBJ1-6	NA	NA	TGTGCCAGCAGCTTAGTTCCGTCGGGTAGCAATAATTCACCCCTCCACTTT	CASSLVPSGSNNSPLHF
TRBV28	TRBJ2-7	NA	NA	TGTGCCAGTTCTCACAGATCCTACGAGCAGCACTTC	CASSHRSYEQHF
TRBV7-2	TRBJ2-2	TRBD1	NA	TGTGCCAGCAGCCAACTACCGGGACAGGGCACCGGGGAGCTGTTTTTT	CASSQLPGQGTGELFF
TRBV11-3	TRBJ1-1	NA	once	TGTGCCAGCAGCTTAATCAGGGGTCAGAACACTGAAGCTTTCTTT	CASSLIRGQNTEAFF
TRBV6-5	TRBJ1-2	NA	NA	TGTGCCAGCTCGCGGGAACCGAACTATGGCTACACCTTC	CASSREPNYGYTF
TRBV11-1	TRBJ1-1	TRBD1	NA	TGTGCCAGCAGCCCGACAGGGGGGAACGGAAAGGGTTTCTTT	CASSPTGGNGKGFF
TRBV7-9	TRBJ2-4	TRBD2	NA	TGTGCCGTAGACGCGGGGGGAGACGGCCGCCCCCAGAACATTCAGTACTTC	CAVDAGGDGRPQNIQYF
TRBV7-9	TRBJ2-3	NA	NA	TGTGCCAGCAGCTTAACCCCGTTAGAGGAAGAAGATACGCAGTATTTT	CASSLTPLEEEDTQYF
TRBV6-5	TRBJ1-1	NA	NA	TGTGCCAGCAGTGTTACAGGGCCCACTGAAGCTTTCTTT	CASSVTGPTEAFF
TRBV4-1	TRBJ1-6	NA	NA	TGCGCCAGCAGCCAAGGACAGAGAAGCAATTCACCCCTCCACTTT	CASSQGQRSNSPLHF
TRBV6-5	TRBJ2-7	NA	NA	TGTGCCAGCAGGACTCCTTCGCGCGAGCAGTACTTC	CASRTPSREQYF
TRBV2	TRBJ2-3	TRBD2	NA	TGTGCCAGCAGTGAAGAGGGACTAGCGGTGAGCACAGATACGCAGTATTTT	CASSEEGLAVSTDTQYF
TRBV7-2	TRBJ2-5	TRBD2	NA	TGTGCCAGCAGCCCTAGAGCTAGCGGGGAAACTCAAGAGACCCAGTACTTC	CASSPRASGETQETQYF
TRBV28	TRBJ1-3	NA	NA	TGTGCCAGCCTTCAGGCAGCCTCTGGAAACACCATATATTTT	CASLQAASGNTIYF
TRBV30	TRBJ2-2	NA	NA	TGTGCCTGGAGTGTCGTAGTTGCCGGGGAGCTGTTTTTT	CAWSVVVAGELFF
TRBV5-1	TRBJ2-3	TRBD2	NA	TGCGCCAGCAGCTCCGGACTAGCGGGGGGAAAGGTGACAGATACGCAGTATTTT	CASSSGLAGGKVTDTQYF
TRBV18	TRBJ2-3	TRBD1	NA	TGTGCCAGCTCACGGGAACGGACAGGGGGAGGAGATACGCAGTATTTT	CASSRERTGGGDTQYF
TRBV7-8	TRBJ1-3	NA	NA	TGTGCCAGCAGCTCTCAGGTCCCCTCTGGAAACACCATATATTTT	CASSSQVPSGNTIYF
TRBV19	TRBJ1-3	TRBD1	NA	TGTGCCAGTAAGAGGGACAGCCTCTCTGGAAACACCATATATTTT	CASKRDSLSGNTIYF
TRBV6-4	TRBJ2-7	NA	few	TGTGCCAGCAGGACGAGGGGTCCATATCCTTCTACCTACGAGCAGTACTTC	CASRTRGPYPSTYEQYF
TRBV5-8	TRBJ2-1	TRBD2	NA	TGTGCCAGCAGCCGAACTGCAGTCCGGGGGGTTCTGATATTTGGTGAGCAGTTCTTC	CASSRTAVRGVLIFGEQFF
TRBV5-6	TRBJ1-1	NA	NA	TGTGCCAGCAGCCGGCGGAGCTTAGCTGAAGCTTTCTTT	CASSRRSLAEAFF